This T cell receptor beta chain appears in the sequencing data of a study of beta chain features in type 1 diabetes. Study results and caveats: For Type 1 diabetes patients, all four CD4+ subsets carried TCRB CDR3s that were moderately but significantly shorter.

Germline CDR1 reads GTSNPN; CDR2 reads SVGIG (reference sequence). The CDR3 has 14 amino acids. V gave up 1 base and J gave up 6 bases, with 10 bases separating them. Concerning this clone itself: What it binds is not known.

Each of the sorted populations had a purity greater than 95%. Investigators reverse transcribed all isolated RNA, so they sequenced expressed TCRB transcripts. The method was immunoSEQ multiplex PCR; TCRdb's version includes in-frame clones alone and lacks a portion of them. The sample includes some 150,000 clones, 11% of them seen just once. This chain links TRBV30 with TRBJ1-6, with D possibly being TRBD1 (5 bases). Sequencing was done on a sample of central memory CD4+ T cells from blood. This receptor was obtained from a man aged 18 to 30 in good health. The CDR3 DNA sequence: TGTGCCTGGAGTGCACAGGCCTTTAATTCACCCCTCCACTTT. Protein product: CAWSAQAFNSPLHF.